This record concerns one T cell receptor (beta chain) sequence. The V and J ends lost 0 bases and 4 bases respectively, with 6 bases between them. CDR3 length: 13 amino acids. Germline V gives CDR1 LGHNA, CDR2 YSLEER. Under the authors' procedure: It was from reference gene primer amplification that nucleated cell counts were estimated. TCRdb keeps only in-frame clones here, not all; method: immunoSEQ multiplex PCR. V and J calls and clone size are given by that table; D and trimming were obtained from the DNA. The sample carries 230,000 or so clones, 75% to 90% recorded once. The data stem from a study of blood T cell repertoires in COVID-19. As for the study in general: The origin of the acute and convalescent COVID-19 samples was the United States, Italy and Spain. The cDNA or gDNA used as material had been derived from T cells, B-cell-depleted T cells, or PBMCs.

The receptor comes from a human donor in a cohort sampled during active COVID-19. The sequenced material came from peripheral blood. The chain is built from TRBV4-3 and TRBJ1-1; D unresolved. CDR3 DNA: TGCGCCAGCAGCCAAGAACGCAGCACTGAAGCTTTCTTT. Protein sequence: CASSQERSTEAFF.